The 29 T cell receptor beta chains presented below share a single source sample, sequenced in a study of cytomegalovirus exposure and HLA in healthy donors. With 60 Vbeta and 13 Jbeta primers, the PCR was carried out. Using immunoSEQ multiplex PCR, the repertoire was profiled, and TCRdb retains in-frame clones only, with some absent. This sample has roughly 130,000 clones, with 76% found just once. The specimen was PBMCs. The receptors derive from a man aged 35-49 years in good health and CMV-seronegative.

This clone came up a few times. The V gene is TRBV19, the J gene TRBJ2-2; D remains unclear. This CDR3 comprises 12 residues. V gave up 6 bases and J gave up 7 bases, with 9 bases separating them. Germline CDR1 reads LNHDA; CDR2 reads SQIVND (reference sequence). For the CDR3, the DNA is TGTGCCAGTAGCCCGTCTTACGGGGAGCTGTTTTTT. This gives the protein CASSPSYGELFF.

The genes are TRBV6-6 and TRBJ2-7; 9 bases fit TRBD1. The CDR3 is 15 amino acids. Per germline, CDR1 MNHNY and CDR2 SVGAGI (reference sequence). Trimming took 5 bases from V and 4 from J; bases not matched to a gene: 9. CDR3 loop: CASSGAGTGYYEQYF. Here the CDR3 DNA reads TGTGCCAGCAGTGGTGCCGGGACAGGGTATTACGAGCAGTACTTC.

The rearrangement joins TRBV4-1 to TRBJ1-5; D remains ambiguous. The CDR3 sequence is 13 residues long. The V and J ends lost 1 base and 5 bases respectively, with 6 bases between them. Germline values: CDR1 MGHRA, CDR2 YSYEKL. Here the CDR3 reads CASSQGIDQPQHF. The CDR3 region has the DNA TGCGCCAGCAGCCAAGGAATAGATCAGCCCCAGCATTTT.

This chain connects TRBV4-2 to TRBJ1-5, with 8 nucleotides matching TRBD1. The length of the CDR3 is 17 residues. V dropped 0 bases and J dropped 5; count of bases not matched to a gene: 9. Germline CDR1 and CDR2: LGHNA and YNFKEQ. This CDR3 reads CASSQDATGGFYQPQHF. In DNA form, the CDR3 reads TGTGCCAGCAGCCAAGACGCCACAGGGGGGTTTTATCAGCCCCAGCATTTT.

This clone was counted a few times. The chain links TRBV6-6 to TRBJ2-3, with 11 bases lining up with TRBD1. The CDR3 has 15 residues. V shed 4 bases and J 2 bases; nucleotides not matched to a gene: 2. Germline values: CDR1 MNHNY, CDR2 SVGAGI (reference sequence). The CDR3 DNA follows: TGTGCCAGCAGTTGGGACAGGGGGAACACAGATACGCAGTATTTT. It translates to CASSWDRGNTDTQYF.

V gene TRBV5-4 combines with J gene TRBJ2-1; D gene unclear. V was shortened by 4 bases and J by 6 bases, with 14 bases between the two germline ends. CDR3 length: 14 amino acids. The germline V gene encodes CDR1 SGHNT and CDR2 YYREEE (reference sequence). The CDR3 reads CASSPMQIANEQFF. Written as DNA, the CDR3 is TGTGCCAGCAGCCCCATGCAGATAGCCAATGAGCAGTTCTTC.

The chain links TRBV27 to TRBJ2-2; 9 nucleotides line up with TRBD1. The V segment lost 3 bases and the J segment 0 bases; nucleotides outside the gene matches: 8. This CDR3 is 18 amino acids long. CDR1 MNHEY and CDR2 SMNVEV come from the germline V gene (reference sequence). CDR3 bases: TGTGCCAGCAGTTTCCTCGGGACAGGGATCACGAACACCGGGGAGCTGTTTTTT. Its protein is CASSFLGTGITNTGELFF.

The chain combines TRBV27 with TRBJ2-3, with 8 bases lining up with TRBD2. The germline V gene encodes CDR1 MNHEY and CDR2 SMNVEV (reference sequence). V was clipped by 1 base and J by 4 bases; unmatched bases: 16. The length of the CDR3 is 19 residues. For the CDR3, the DNA is TGTGCCAGCAGTTTATGGGGAGGAGCGGGAGCCCTCCAAGCAGATACGCAGTATTTT. It yields the protein CASSLWGGAGALQADTQYF.

The CDR3 DNA follows: TGTGCCAGCAGCTCTCGGTTCAGGAATGAAAAACTGTTTTTT. Protein sequence: CASSSRFRNEKLFF. The chain combines TRBV5-6 with TRBJ1-4; the D is unclear. Germline V lookup: CDR1 SGHDT, CDR2 YYEEEE. Between the trimmed V and J ends, which lost 3 bases and 5 bases, there was a span of 11 bases. This CDR3 has 14 amino acids.

This chain uses TRBV2 with TRBJ2-7; TRBD1 aligns across 8 bases. V dropped 6 bases and J dropped 0; count of bases not matched to a gene: 4. The CDR3 covers 14 residues. Germline values: CDR1 SNHLY, CDR2 FYNNEI. CDR3 sequence: CASRGDRSSYEQYF. CDR3 coding DNA: TGTGCCAGCAGAGGGGACAGGAGCTCCTACGAGCAGTACTTC.

The chain carries TRBV6-1 and TRBJ2-5; a possible D gene is TRBD1 (5 bases). Germline values: CDR1 MNHNS, CDR2 SASEGT. V was trimmed by 3 bases and J by 1 base, leaving 12 bases between them. The CDR3 totals 15 residues. In DNA form, the CDR3 reads TGTGCCAGCAGTGAGGGTGTCAGGGTCCAAGAGACCCAGTACTTC. Translated, it gives CASSEGVRVQETQYF.

The table lists this clone with a few counts. This sequence joins TRBV4-1 and TRBJ2-7, with D maybe TRBD1 (5 bases). Germline assignment: CDR1 MGHRA and CDR2 YSYEKL. V shed 0 bases and J shed 3 bases, with 15 bases lying between them. The CDR3 consists of 16 residues. CDR3 region: CASSQETRVPLYEQYF. Here the CDR3 DNA reads TGCGCCAGCAGCCAAGAGACCAGGGTCCCTCTCTACGAGCAGTACTTC.

The rearrangement joins TRBV28 to TRBJ1-1; the D is unclear. The V gene's germline CDR1 is MDHEN and CDR2 SYDVKM. Deletions cut 6 bases from V and 7 bases from J, with 6 bases between. The CDR3 extends over 10 amino acids. The CDR3 sequence is CASSRLEAFF. The DNA of the CDR3 is TGTGCCAGCAGCCGACTTGAAGCTTTCTTT.

This clone was recorded a few times. The chain employs TRBV5-1 and TRBJ2-1; TRBD2 aligns across 12 bases. Germline V gene sequence: CDR1 SGHRS, CDR2 YFSETQ. There are 16 residues in the CDR3. Losses at the gene ends were 4 bases for V and 10 bases for J; bases not matched to a gene: 12. In nucleotides, the CDR3 is TGCGCCAGCAGCCCTGAACTAGCGGGAGGCCTGGAAGAGCAGTTCTTC. It specifies CASSPELAGGLEEQFF.

The J gene is TRBJ2-2, the V gene TRBV5-1, with 12 bases identical to TRBD2. The junction had 6 bases not matched to a gene; V was cut back by 4 bases and J by 2 bases. Germline CDR1 is SGHRS and CDR2 is YFSETQ. The CDR3 has 17 amino acids. The CDR3 loop reads CASSLGLAGRNTGELFF. The CDR3 coding sequence is TGCGCCAGCAGCCTCGGACTAGCGGGGAGAAACACCGGGGAGCTGTTTTTT.

The J gene is TRBJ2-1, the V gene TRBV9; D is possibly TRBD1 (6 bases). In germline, CDR1 is SGDLS, CDR2 YYNGEE. Trimming shortened V by 0 bases and J by 5 bases, and 9 bases separated the two germline ends. The CDR3 runs to 14 residues. CDR3 nucleotide sequence: TGTGCCAGCAGCGTAGGGCAGGGGAACAATGAGCAGTTCTTC. Protein product: CASSVGQGNNEQFF.

The chain uses TRBV13 and TRBJ2-3, with 10 bases that match TRBD2. Trimming cost V 1 base and J 4 bases; bases outside gene matches: 17. Germline-derived CDR1 and CDR2 are PRHDT and FYEKMQ (reference sequence). This CDR3 contains 20 residues. The CDR3 nucleotides read TGTGCCAGCAGCTTAGAGGCCAGGACCTCTCTAGCGGGAGCCCCAGATACGCAGTATTTT. This translates into CASSLEARTSLAGAPDTQYF.

V usage is TRBV7-2 and J usage is TRBJ2-5; a weak D match, TRBD2 (7 bases). The CDR3 covers 15 residues. V shed 0 bases and J shed 5 bases, with 13 bases lying between them. Germline V gene sequence: CDR1 SGHTA, CDR2 FQGNSA. The CDR3 loop reads CASSLAGGPGETQYF. For the CDR3, the DNA is TGTGCCAGCAGCTTAGCGGGGGGGCCTGGGGAGACCCAGTACTTC.

The rearrangement joins TRBV10-3 to TRBJ2-7, with TRBD1 as a possible D gene (6 bases). Per germline, CDR1 ENHRY and CDR2 SYGVKD. The CDR3 covers 15 residues. The V end lost 6 bases, the J end lost 3 bases, and 18 bases lay between the germline ends. The CDR3 sequence is CAISEIQGQGYEQYF. The CDR3 region has the DNA TGTGCCATCAGCGAGATTCAGGGGCAGGGCTACGAGCAGTACTTC.

This sequence joins TRBV30 and TRBJ2-1, with a possible D match to TRBD2 (6 bases). The CDR3 covers 14 residues. CDR1 is GTSNPN, CDR2 SVGIG, per germline (reference sequence). V was pared by 6 bases and J by 9 bases, with 21 bases between. CDR3 sequence: CACPSRGSGSEQFF. CDR3 DNA: TGTGCCTGCCCCTCGCGGGGATCAGGCAGTGAGCAGTTCTTC. The full variable domain, rest sourced from reference TRBV30 and TRBJ2-1, is SQTIHQWPATLVQPVGSPLSLECTVEGTSNPNLYWYRQAAGRGLQLLFYSVGIGQISSEVPQNLSASRPQDRQFILSSKKLLLSDSGFYLCACPSRGSGSEQFFGPGTRLTVL.

The chain uses TRBV5-8 and TRBJ1-5; TRBD1 might be the D (5 bases). V was trimmed by 4 bases and J by 2 bases, leaving 7 bases between them. This CDR3 has 13 amino acids. Germline loops: CDR1 SGHTS, CDR2 YDEGEE. In DNA form, the CDR3 reads TGTGCCAGCAGCCACAGGCGCAATCAGCCCCAGCATTTT. It encodes CASSHRRNQPQHF.

This clone was seen a few times. The CDR3 bases are TGTGCCACCAGCGGGGCGACAGGGGTTGAAAAACTGTTTTTT. Encoded protein: CATSGATGVEKLFF. This chain links TRBV15 with TRBJ1-4, with TRBD1 matching 8 bases. In germline, CDR1 is LNHNV, CDR2 YYDKDF (reference sequence). CDR3 length: 14 residues. V dropped 5 bases and J dropped 7; count of bases not matched to a gene: 6.

CDR3 amino acids: CASSPRLASTAYEQYF. CDR3 bases: TGTGCCAGCAGCCCTAGACTAGCTTCGACGGCCTACGAGCAGTACTTC. This chain links TRBV7-8 with TRBJ2-7; 7 nucleotides align to TRBD2. The ends lost 5 bases at V and 2 bases at J; junction bases unmatched: 12. In germline, CDR1 is SGHVS, CDR2 FQNEAQ. This CDR3 contains 16 residues.

The V call is TRBV30, the J call TRBJ1-2, with TRBD1 matching over 9 bases. The V gene end was trimmed by 3 bases and the J gene end by 3 bases; junction bases not matched to a gene: 2. The germline V gene encodes CDR1 GTSNPN and CDR2 SVGIG (reference sequence). The CDR3 spans 13 residues. The CDR3 region is CAWRGQGYYGYTF. CDR3 coding DNA: TGTGCCTGGAGGGGACAGGGATACTATGGCTACACCTTC.

V and J are TRBV28 and TRBJ1-1; possible D gene TRBD1, 6 bases. V dropped 3 bases and J dropped 8 bases, with 7 bases sitting between them. The CDR3 is 11 amino acids. The germline V gene encodes CDR1 MDHEN and CDR2 SYDVKM. This CDR3 is CASSFDREAFF. DNA for the CDR3: TGTGCCAGCAGTTTCGACAGGGAAGCTTTCTTT.

The rearrangement joins TRBV7-6 to TRBJ2-7, with D uncertain. Looked up from germline, CDR1 is SGHVS and CDR2 is FNYEAQ. The CDR3 is 14 amino acids. Trimming stripped 1 base from V and 3 bases from J, with 10 bases between. The CDR3 reads CASSLEAASYEQYF. The CDR3 region has the DNA TGTGCCAGCAGCTTAGAGGCGGCTAGCTACGAGCAGTACTTC.

This clone was found once. This chain joins TRBV6-6 and TRBJ2-7; 8 bases are shared with TRBD1. The CDR3 totals 12 residues. Per the germline V gene, CDR1 is MNHNY and CDR2 is SVGAGI (reference sequence). V shed 6 bases, J shed 6 bases, and the junction held 4 bases outside the gene matches. This CDR3 reads CASRLTGGEQYF. The CDR3 DNA sequence: TGTGCCAGCAGGCTCACAGGGGGCGAGCAGTACTTC.

The chain couples TRBV19 to TRBJ1-3; D possibly corresponds to TRBD1 (6 bases). Trimming took off 4 bases at V and 0 bases at J, with 10 bases between the two ends. Germline CDR1 reads LNHDA; CDR2 reads SQIVND (reference sequence). The CDR3 covers 15 residues. CDR3: CASSTGALSGNTIYF. The CDR3 DNA reads TGTGCCAGTAGTACAGGGGCCCTCTCTGGAAACACCATATATTTT.

The rearrangement uses TRBV2 and TRBJ2-5; 10 bases fit TRBD2. Germline V CDR1 and CDR2: SNHLY, FYNNEI. The CDR3 has 16 residues. The V and J ends lost 3 bases and 1 base, in that order; junction bases with no gene match: 5. Here the CDR3 DNA reads TGTGCCAGCAGTGATGGTAGCGGGGGGCTCCAAGAGACCCAGTACTTC. Translating gives CASSDGSGGLQETQYF.